The 12 T cell receptor beta chains below all came from one sample that was sequenced in a study of identical twins. A single record per CDR3 protein comes from TCRdb applying MiXCR to the 5' RACE reads. The sample contains some 1,700,000 distinct CDR3 sequences, about 30% of which appear only once. The sample comprised cord blood. Every receptor here comes from a newborn girl in good health.

The V call is TRBV18, the J call TRBJ2-1; no clear D gene. The germline CDR1 and CDR2 sequences are KGHSH and LQKENI. Trimming took off 3 bases at V and 9 bases at J, with 9 bases between the two ends. This CDR3 region has 12 residues. The CDR3 region is CASSPLEFEQFF. In nucleotides, the CDR3 is TGTGCCAGCTCACCTTTAGAGTTTGAGCAGTTCTTC.

This clonotype was counted a few times. The chain employs TRBV9 and TRBJ2-5, with TRBD2 matching over 9 bases. Losses at the gene ends were 0 bases for V and 1 base for J; bases not matched to a gene: 4. CDR3 length: 16 residues. Germline loops: CDR1 SGDLS, CDR2 YYNGEE. CDR3 nucleotide sequence: TGTGCCAGCAGCGTAGGGCTAGCGGGGCTCCAAGAGACCCAGTACTTC. It is translated as CASSVGLAGLQETQYF.

This chain connects TRBV6-2 or TRBV6-3 to TRBJ2-3; 15 bases fit TRBD2. Losses at the gene ends were 6 bases for V and 9 bases for J; bases not matched to a gene: 13. Germline CDR1 is MNHEY and CDR2 is SVGEGT. The CDR3 runs to 17 residues. The CDR3 here is CASRSGTSGRLVVTQYF. The DNA for the CDR3 is TGTGCCAGCAGATCCGGGACTAGCGGGAGGCTGGTTGTGACGCAGTATTTT.

This sequence joins TRBV28 and TRBJ1-1; D may be TRBD1 (5 bases). V shed 3 bases and J shed 7 bases, with 9 bases lying between them. This CDR3 contains 12 residues. Germline lookup yields CDR1 MDHEN and CDR2 SYDVKM. The CDR3 DNA follows: TGTGCCAGCAGTTTGACAGTATATGAAGCTTTCTTT. It translates to CASSLTVYEAFF.

This clonotype was seen more than once but under ten times. The CDR3: CASSYSIRTKSSYEQYF. CDR3 bases: TGTGCCAGCAGTTACTCAATTAGGACGAAGAGCTCCTACGAGCAGTACTTC. This chain links TRBV6-5 with TRBJ2-7; D gene ambiguous. V was cut by 0 bases and J by 0 bases, with 15 bases left in between. The CDR3 runs 17 residues. Germline-derived CDR1 and CDR2 are MNHEY and SVGAGI.

In this sample, this clonotype turned up once. This sequence joins TRBV4-1 and TRBJ1-2; TRBD1 agrees at 9 bases. Per germline, CDR1 MGHRA and CDR2 YSYEKL. The CDR3 is made up of 19 amino acids. J gave up 2 bases and V 1 base, and 14 bases lay outside the gene matches. CDR3 amino acids: CASSQVVHRGPRPNYGYTF. The CDR3 coding sequence is TGCGCCAGCAGCCAAGTAGTCCACAGGGGGCCCCGACCGAACTATGGCTACACCTTC.

This clonotype was counted at least ten times. This chain links TRBV13 with TRBJ2-1; the match to TRBD2 covers 13 bases. The CDR3 is 15 residues long. With 5 bases clipped from V and 5 bases from J, the junction kept 3 bases outside the gene matches. Germline V gene sequence: CDR1 PRHDT, CDR2 FYEKMQ (reference sequence). The CDR3 loop is CASSPTSGGDNEQFF. The CDR3 coding sequence is TGTGCCAGCAGCCCCACTAGCGGGGGGGACAATGAGCAGTTCTTC.

This clonotype has more than one count but fewer than ten. The CDR3 region has the DNA TGCAGTGCTATATCCCAGGGAATTTTCAATCAGCCCCAGCATTTT. Encoded protein: CSAISQGIFNQPQHF. The V call is TRBV20-1, the J call TRBJ1-5; TRBD1 might be the D (5 bases). Trimming left V 4 bases short and J 3 bases short, with 16 bases between. Germline V lookup: CDR1 DFQATT, CDR2 SNEGSKA (reference sequence). The CDR3 is made up of 15 amino acids.

The table lists this clonotype with many counts. This chain joins TRBV7-2 and TRBJ2-1; TRBD2 agrees at 8 bases. This CDR3 has 13 residues. V was clipped by 4 bases and J by 9 bases; unmatched bases: 5. Germline lookup yields CDR1 SGHTA and CDR2 FQGNSA. CDR3: CASSSGLVVEQFF. As DNA, the CDR3 is TGTGCCAGCAGCTCGGGACTAGTCGTTGAGCAGTTCTTC.

Many counts were recorded for this clonotype. The V and J genes are TRBV12-3 or TRBV12-4 and TRBJ1-2; maybe TRBD1 (5 bases). Trimming took off 3 bases at V and 4 bases at J, with 12 bases between the two ends. The CDR3 is made up of 14 amino acids. CDR3 sequence: CASSFDRDGYGYTF. The CDR3 DNA reads TGTGCCAGCAGTTTTGATCGGGACGGCTATGGCTACACCTTC.

This clonotype has only one observation. The CDR3 DNA reads TGTGCCAGCAGTCCCGGGACTAGCGGGAGAGGTATAACCTACGAGCAGTACTTC. It specifies CASSPGTSGRGITYEQYF. V usage is TRBV27 and J usage is TRBJ2-4; 14 bases align to TRBD2. The DNA end favors TRBJ2-7, so the J call may be wrong. The CDR3 spans 18 residues. Germline V gene data show CDR1 as MNHEY and CDR2 as SMNVEV (reference sequence).

J is TRBJ1-6 and V is TRBV3-1; no definite D call. The CDR3 is made up of 13 amino acids. Trimming left V 0 bases short and J 8 bases short, with 5 bases between. Germline lookup yields CDR1 LGHDT and CDR2 YNNKEL (reference sequence). The CDR3 reads CASSQDSDSPLHF. Written as DNA, the CDR3 is TGTGCCAGCAGCCAAGATTCGGATTCACCCCTCCACTTT.